Following are 2 T cell receptor beta chains from one sample sequenced in a study of OX40 agonist ivuxolimab in advanced cancers. TCRdb's table, derived via immunoSEQ multiplex PCR, lists solely in-frame clones and lacks some. Among approximately 70,000 clones listed, 65% to 90% were seen once. The sample was CD4+ or CD8+ T cells sorted from blood, taken in a trial of the OX40 agonist ivuxolimab. Receptors originate from an adult with an advanced solid tumor such as melanoma, head and neck, liver or kidney cancer.

This chain joins TRBV29-1 and TRBJ2-7, with D hard to call. Germline lookup yields CDR1 SQVTM and CDR2 ANQGSEA. V dropped 7 bases and J dropped 13 bases, with 20 bases sitting between them. There are 11 residues in the CDR3. The CDR3: CSAETDVHIYF. CDR3 nucleotides: TGCAGCGCAGAGACGGACGTTCACATTTACTTC.

This chain connects TRBV5-6 to TRBJ2-3; 7 positions match TRBD1. The CDR3 extends over 15 amino acids. Per the germline V gene, CDR1 is SGHDT and CDR2 is YYEEEE. Losses at the gene ends were 1 base for V and 4 bases for J; bases not matched to a gene: 6. The CDR3 here is CASSLRQGVSDTQYF. CDR3 nucleotide sequence: TGTGCCAGCAGCTTGCGACAGGGTGTGTCAGATACGCAGTATTTT. The whole variable domain, remainder taken from reference TRBV5-6 and TRBJ2-3, is DAGVTQSPTHLIKTRGQQVTLRCSPKSGHDTVSWYQQALGQGPQFIFQYYEEEERQRGNFPDRFSGHQFPNYSSELNVNALLLGDSALYLCASSLRQGVSDTQYFGPGTRLTVL.